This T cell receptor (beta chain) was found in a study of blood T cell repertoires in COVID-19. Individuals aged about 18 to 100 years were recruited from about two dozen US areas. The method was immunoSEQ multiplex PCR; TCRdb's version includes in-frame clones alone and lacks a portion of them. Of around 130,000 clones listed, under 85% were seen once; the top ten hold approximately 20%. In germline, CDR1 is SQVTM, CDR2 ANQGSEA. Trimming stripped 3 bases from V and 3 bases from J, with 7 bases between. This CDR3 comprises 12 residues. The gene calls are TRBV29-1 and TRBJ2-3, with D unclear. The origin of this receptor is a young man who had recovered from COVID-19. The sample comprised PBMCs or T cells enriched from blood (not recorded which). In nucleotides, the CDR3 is TGCAGCGTTGAGGGCGTGACAGATACGCAGTATTTT. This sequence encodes CSVEGVTDTQYF.